One and the same sample provided the 20 T cell receptor beta chains below, sequenced in a study of shared clonotypes between healthy human individuals. Repertoires were generated with immunoSEQ multiplex PCR, while TCRdb's copy carries only in-frame clones and drops some. Of a few million clones listed, 93% are singletons. CD45RO-negative CD8 cells positively selected for CCR7 made up the naive population, which excluded terminally differentiated effector memory CD45RA+ cells. Sequencing was carried out using naive CD8+ T cells from PBMCs. These receptors all come from a man younger than 35 in good health. Some clones in this sample may be carry-over from other donors' samples.

The chain recombines TRBV12-5 with TRBJ2-1; the D gene is possibly TRBD1 (5 bases). Trimming shortened V by 0 bases and J by 2 bases, and 17 bases separated the two germline ends. The germline V gene has CDR1 LGHNT and CDR2 FRNRAP. This CDR3 spans 18 amino acids. CDR3 nucleotide sequence: TGTGCTAGTGGTTTGGTATCTGTGGGGCATCTGGCCTACAATGAGCAGTTCTTC. Translated, it gives CASGLVSVGHLAYNEQFF.

The chain combines TRBV27 with TRBJ2-1; D possibly corresponds to TRBD2 (5 bases). V shed 2 bases and J shed 5 bases, with 19 bases lying between them. Per the germline V gene, CDR1 is MNHEY and CDR2 is SMNVEV (reference sequence). This CDR3 contains 17 residues. CDR3: CASSLKVGRYRDNEQFF. The CDR3 nucleotides are TGTGCCAGCAGTTTAAAGGTTGGGAGATATCGGGACAATGAGCAGTTCTTC.

The CDR3 reads CASSPYPGPEGYTF. CDR3 DNA sequence: TGTGCCAGCAGCCCGTACCCGGGGCCCGAGGGCTACACCTTC. The chain joins TRBV9 to TRBJ1-2, with D possibly TRBD1 on 5 matching bases. V lost 4 bases to trimming and J lost 8 bases, with 18 bases between them. Germline V gives CDR1 SGDLS, CDR2 YYNGEE. The CDR3 runs 14 residues.

The V call is TRBV5-1, the J call TRBJ2-7; the D is unclear. V lost 0 bases and J lost 5, with 18 bases in between. This CDR3 has 16 amino acids. Per germline, CDR1 SGHRS and CDR2 YFSETQ. The CDR3 sequence: CASSLDGPGRRNEQYF. The CDR3 coding sequence is TGCGCCAGCAGCTTGGACGGCCCGGGTCGAAGAAACGAGCAGTACTTC.

The chain is built from TRBV9 and TRBJ2-3; D is unresolved. CDR3 length: 16 residues. Germline CDR1 and CDR2: SGDLS and YYNGEE. V was pared by 0 bases and J by 2 bases, with 13 bases between. This CDR3 is CASSVELSGTTDTQYF. The CDR3 DNA is TGTGCCAGCAGCGTAGAACTATCGGGCACCACAGATACGCAGTATTTT.

This chain connects TRBV5-6 to TRBJ2-1; 8 bases fit TRBD2. The CDR3 totals 18 residues. The germline V gene encodes CDR1 SGHDT and CDR2 YYEEEE. Trimming removed 2 bases from V and 0 bases from J; junction bases left unmatched: 10. In DNA form, the CDR3 reads TGTGCCAGCAGCTTACGTGTCGAACTAGCGGACTCCTACAATGAGCAGTTCTTC. Protein: CASSLRVELADSYNEQFF.

V is TRBV4-1 and J is TRBJ2-2, with 8 bases that match TRBD1. Per the germline V gene, CDR1 is MGHRA and CDR2 is YSYEKL. This CDR3 spans 16 amino acids. The junction had 3 bases not matched to a gene; V was cut back by 2 bases and J by 1 base. The CDR3 bases are TGCGCCAGCAGCCAATATGACAGGGGGAACACCGGGGAGCTGTTTTTT. This encodes CASSQYDRGNTGELFF.

On this clone itself: The sample holds other DNA sequences that translate to the same CDR3. The J gene is TRBJ2-7, the V gene TRBV27, with 10 bases fitting TRBD1. The CDR3 covers 15 residues. Trimming took 5 bases from V and 3 from J; bases not matched to a gene: 7. Germline lookup yields CDR1 MNHEY and CDR2 SMNVEV (reference sequence). CDR3 protein: CASSPRTGGLYEQYF. The CDR3 region has the DNA TGTGCCAGCAGTCCCAGGACAGGGGGTCTCTACGAGCAGTACTTC.

Concerning this clone: Distinct nucleotide sequences in the sample also encode this CDR3. The chain carries TRBV29-1 and TRBJ2-2; tentative D call: TRBD1 (6 bases). The CDR3 loop spans 13 amino acids. V lost 6 bases and J 1 base, leaving 9 bases between the germline ends. Germline CDR1 SQVTM, CDR2 ANQGSEA. The CDR3 region is CSVLRGNTGELFF. CDR3 sequence (DNA): TGCAGCGTCCTCAGGGGGAACACCGGGGAGCTGTTTTTT.

V gene TRBV7-9 combines with J gene TRBJ2-1, with D perhaps TRBD1 (6 bases). Trimming removed 4 bases from V and 4 bases from J, with 11 bases in between. Germline CDR1 and CDR2: SEHNR and FQNEAQ (reference sequence). The CDR3 sequence is 14 residues long. The DNA for the CDR3 is TGTGCCAGCAGCTCGGGACAAGATTACAATGAGCAGTTCTTC. Encoded protein: CASSSGQDYNEQFF.

The V and J genes are TRBV9 and TRBJ2-4; 7 bases line up with TRBD2. From germline, CDR1 is SGDLS and CDR2 YYNGEE. V gave up 4 bases and J gave up 7 bases; unmatched junction bases: 11. CDR3 length equals 15 residues. Here the CDR3 reads CASSPGGGPSNIQYF. In nucleotides, the CDR3 is TGTGCCAGCAGCCCTGGGGGGGGACCCTCGAACATTCAGTACTTC. The variable domain in full, completed from reference TRBV9 and TRBJ2-4, reads DSGVTQTPKHLITATGQRVTLRCSPRSGDLSVYWYQQSLDQGLQFLIQYYNGEERAKGNILERFSAQQFPDLHSELNLSSLELGDSALYFCASSPGGGPSNIQYFGAGTRLSVL.

V is TRBV7-2 and J is TRBJ2-7, with TRBD2 matching 9 bases. V was clipped by 5 bases and J by 3 bases; unmatched bases: 8. This CDR3 has 15 residues. Looked up from germline, CDR1 is SGHTA and CDR2 is FQGNSA. The CDR3 region has the DNA TGTGCCAGCAGCCAGGCGGGGGGGTTCTACTACGAGCAGTACTTC. Residues: CASSQAGGFYYEQYF.

This chain joins TRBV5-1 and TRBJ2-6; 8 bases align to TRBD1. V was clipped by 0 bases and J by 2 bases; unmatched bases: 10. The length of the CDR3 is 19 residues. CDR1 and CDR2 from the germline V gene are SGHRS and YFSETQ. The DNA of the CDR3 is TGCGCCAGCAGCTTGGTGGGTGCAGGGGGCGCCCCTGGGGCCAACGTCCTGACTTTC. Translated: CASSLVGAGGAPGANVLTF.

V is TRBV7-9 and J is TRBJ2-5; D is uncertain. Germline lookup yields CDR1 SEHNR and CDR2 FQNEAQ (reference sequence). V was clipped by 4 bases and J by 5 bases, with 23 bases between them. The length of the CDR3 is 17 residues. CDR3 in DNA: TGTGCCAGCAGCTCATACACCGGGTCGTCGATCCTGGAGACCCAGTACTTC. It translates to CASSSYTGSSILETQYF.

This sequence joins TRBV19 and TRBJ1-5; D gene uncertain. The CDR3 has 10 residues. The germline V and J ends were trimmed by 10 bases and 4 bases, with 5 bases remaining between them. Germline V lookup: CDR1 LNHDA, CDR2 SQIVND (reference sequence). As DNA, the CDR3 is TGTGCCACGATAAATCAGCCCCAGCATTTT. Its translation is CATINQPQHF. The variable domain in full, completed from reference TRBV19 and TRBJ1-5, reads DGGITQSPKYLFRKEGQNVTLSCEQNLNHDAMYWYRQDPGQGLRLIYYSQIVNDFQKGDIAEGYSVSREKKESFPLTVTSAQKNPTAFYLCATINQPQHFGDGTRLSIL.

This clone occurred once. The CDR3 reads CASSSTRDRGLEQYF. As DNA, the CDR3 is TGTGCCAGCAGTTCCACCCGGGACAGGGGCCTCGAGCAGTACTTC. The chain uses TRBV28 and TRBJ2-7; 10 nucleotides match TRBD1. V was clipped by 4 bases and J by 6 bases; unmatched bases: 9. From germline, CDR1 is MDHEN and CDR2 SYDVKM. The CDR3 length is 15 residues.

The chain has TRBV25-1 and TRBJ2-5; the D is unclear. CDR3 size: 14 residues. V shed 3 bases and J shed 5 bases, with 13 bases lying between them. Germline V lookup: CDR1 MGHDK, CDR2 SYGVNS. CDR3 in DNA: TGTGCCAGCAGTGACCCCTGGGAACGGGAGACCCAGTACTTC. Encoded protein: CASSDPWERETQYF.

The rearrangement links TRBV28 to TRBJ2-5; possibly TRBD1 for D (5 bases). There are 15 residues in the CDR3. The germline V gene has CDR1 MDHEN and CDR2 SYDVKM. V lost 3 bases, J lost 6 bases, and 17 bases lay in between. CDR3 protein: CASSLGQVEVKTQYF. CDR3 nucleotide sequence: TGTGCCAGCAGTTTGGGGCAGGTCGAGGTGAAGACCCAGTACTTC.

The genes are TRBV5-6 and TRBJ2-1, with D unclear. V was shortened by 6 bases and J by 7 bases, with 11 bases between the two germline ends. The CDR3 consists of 12 residues. Germline loops: CDR1 SGHDT, CDR2 YYEEEE. CDR3 nucleotide sequence: TGTGCCAGCACCTATGGTGAGAATGAGCAGTTCTTC. Its translation: CASTYGENEQFF.

The rearrangement joins TRBV5-5 to TRBJ1-5; no reliable D call. Trimming removed 0 bases at V and 4 bases at J, with 11 bases between. The length of the CDR3 is 15 residues. Germline loops: CDR1 SGHKS, CDR2 YYEKEE (reference sequence). Written as DNA, the CDR3 is TGTGCCAGCAGCTTGGCGGGTTTAAGGAATCAGCCCCAGCATTTT. It specifies CASSLAGLRNQPQHF.